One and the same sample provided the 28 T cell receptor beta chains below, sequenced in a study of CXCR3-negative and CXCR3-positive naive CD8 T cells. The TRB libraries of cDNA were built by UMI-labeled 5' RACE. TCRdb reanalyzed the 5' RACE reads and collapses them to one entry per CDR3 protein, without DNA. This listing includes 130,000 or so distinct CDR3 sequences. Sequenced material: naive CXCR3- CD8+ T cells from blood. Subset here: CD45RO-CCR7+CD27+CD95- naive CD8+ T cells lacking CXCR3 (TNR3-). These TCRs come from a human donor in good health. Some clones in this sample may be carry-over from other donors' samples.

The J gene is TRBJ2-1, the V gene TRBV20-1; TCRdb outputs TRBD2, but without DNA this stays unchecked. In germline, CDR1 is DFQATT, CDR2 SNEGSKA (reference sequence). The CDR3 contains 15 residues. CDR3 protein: CSANPGGKDYNEQFF.

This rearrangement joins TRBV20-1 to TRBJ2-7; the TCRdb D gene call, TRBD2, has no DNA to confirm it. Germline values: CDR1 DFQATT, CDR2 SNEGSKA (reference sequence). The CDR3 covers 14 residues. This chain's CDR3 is CSAPIAGFSYEQYF.

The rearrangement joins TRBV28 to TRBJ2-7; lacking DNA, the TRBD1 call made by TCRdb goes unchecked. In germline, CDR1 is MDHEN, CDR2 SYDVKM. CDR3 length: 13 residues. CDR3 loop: CASSDRGGYEQYF.

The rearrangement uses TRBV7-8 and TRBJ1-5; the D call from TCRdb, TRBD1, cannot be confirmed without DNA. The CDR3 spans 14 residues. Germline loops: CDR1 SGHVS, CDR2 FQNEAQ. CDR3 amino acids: CASSSGQGRQPQHF.

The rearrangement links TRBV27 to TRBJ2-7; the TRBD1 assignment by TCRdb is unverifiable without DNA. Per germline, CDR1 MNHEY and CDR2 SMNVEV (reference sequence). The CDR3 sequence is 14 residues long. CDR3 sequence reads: CASAYFGGAYEQYF.

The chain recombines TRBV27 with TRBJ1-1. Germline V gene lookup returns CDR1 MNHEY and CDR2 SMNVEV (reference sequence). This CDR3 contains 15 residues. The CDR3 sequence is CASSIFGDLNTEAFF.

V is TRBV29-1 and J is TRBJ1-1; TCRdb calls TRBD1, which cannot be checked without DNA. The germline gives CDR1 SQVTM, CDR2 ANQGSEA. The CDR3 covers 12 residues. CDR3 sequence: CSVLPGNTEAFF.

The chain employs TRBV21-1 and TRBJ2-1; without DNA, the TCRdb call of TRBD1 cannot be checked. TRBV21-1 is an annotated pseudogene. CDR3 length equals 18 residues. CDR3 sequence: CASSTRIGGAGSYNEQFF.

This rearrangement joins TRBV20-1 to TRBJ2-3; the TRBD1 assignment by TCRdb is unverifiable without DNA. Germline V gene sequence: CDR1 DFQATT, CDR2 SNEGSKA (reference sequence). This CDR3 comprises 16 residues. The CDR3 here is CSAREDRVWPTDTQYF.

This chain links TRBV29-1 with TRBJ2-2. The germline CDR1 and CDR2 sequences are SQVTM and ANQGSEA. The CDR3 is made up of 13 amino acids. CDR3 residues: CSVEGINTGELFF.

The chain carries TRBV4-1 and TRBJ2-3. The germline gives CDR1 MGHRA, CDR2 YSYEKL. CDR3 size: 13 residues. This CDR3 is CASSPPTSDTQYF.

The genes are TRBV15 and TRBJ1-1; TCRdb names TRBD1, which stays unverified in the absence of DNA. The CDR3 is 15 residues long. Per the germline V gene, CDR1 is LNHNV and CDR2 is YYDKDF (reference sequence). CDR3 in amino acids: CATSLTTGGNTEAFF. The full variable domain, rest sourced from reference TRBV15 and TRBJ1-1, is DAMVIQNPRYQVTQFGKPVTLSCSQTLNHNVMYWYQQKSSQAPKLLFHYYDKDFNNEADTPDNFQSRRPNTSFCFLDIRSPGLGDTAMYLCATSLTTGGNTEAFFGQGTRLTVV.

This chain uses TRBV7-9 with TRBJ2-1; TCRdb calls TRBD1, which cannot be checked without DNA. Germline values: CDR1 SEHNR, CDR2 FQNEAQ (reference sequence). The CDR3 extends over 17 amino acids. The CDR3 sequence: CASSLDEGAISYNEQFF. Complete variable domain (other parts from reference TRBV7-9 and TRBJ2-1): DTGVSQNPRHKITKRGQNVTFRCDPISEHNRLYWYRQTLGQGPEFLTYFQNEAQLEKSRLLSDRFSAERPKGSFSTLEIQRTEQGDSAMYLCASSLDEGAISYNEQFFGPGTRLTVL.

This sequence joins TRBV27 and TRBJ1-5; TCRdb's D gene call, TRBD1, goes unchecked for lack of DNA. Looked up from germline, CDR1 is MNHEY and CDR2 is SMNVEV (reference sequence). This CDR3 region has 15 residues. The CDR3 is CASSPRGLGNQPQHF.

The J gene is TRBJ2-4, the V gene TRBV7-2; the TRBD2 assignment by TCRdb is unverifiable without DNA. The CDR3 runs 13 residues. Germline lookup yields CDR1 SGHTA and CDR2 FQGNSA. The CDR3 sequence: CASKGGYQNIQYF.

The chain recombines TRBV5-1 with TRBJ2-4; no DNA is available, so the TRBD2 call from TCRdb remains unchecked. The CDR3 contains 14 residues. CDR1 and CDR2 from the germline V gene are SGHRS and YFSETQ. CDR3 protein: CASSSLAGEVIQYF.

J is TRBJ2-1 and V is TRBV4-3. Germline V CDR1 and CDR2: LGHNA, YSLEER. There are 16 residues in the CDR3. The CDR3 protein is CASSHGSDSSYNEQFF.

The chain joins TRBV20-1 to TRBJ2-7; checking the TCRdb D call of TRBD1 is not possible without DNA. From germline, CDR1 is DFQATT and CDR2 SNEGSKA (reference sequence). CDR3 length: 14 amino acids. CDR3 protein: CSATSTGVAYEQYF.

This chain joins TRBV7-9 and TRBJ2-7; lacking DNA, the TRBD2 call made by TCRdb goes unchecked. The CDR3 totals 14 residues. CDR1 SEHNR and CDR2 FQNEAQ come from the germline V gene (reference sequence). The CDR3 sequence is CASSWSSGTYEQYF.

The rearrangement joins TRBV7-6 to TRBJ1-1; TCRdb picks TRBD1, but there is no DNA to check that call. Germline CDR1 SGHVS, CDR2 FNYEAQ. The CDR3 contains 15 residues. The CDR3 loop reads CASSDRDRGLAEAFF. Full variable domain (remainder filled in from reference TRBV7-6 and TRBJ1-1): GAGVSQSPRYKVTKRGQDVALRCDPISGHVSLYWYRQALGQGPEFLTYFNYEAQQDKSGLPNDRFSAERPEGSISTLTIQRTEQRDSAMYRCASSDRDRGLAEAFFGQGTRLTVV.

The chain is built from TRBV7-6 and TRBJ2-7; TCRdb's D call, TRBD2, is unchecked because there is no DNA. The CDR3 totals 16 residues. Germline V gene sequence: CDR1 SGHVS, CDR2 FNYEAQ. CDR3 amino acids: CASSRSTSGGVYEQYF.

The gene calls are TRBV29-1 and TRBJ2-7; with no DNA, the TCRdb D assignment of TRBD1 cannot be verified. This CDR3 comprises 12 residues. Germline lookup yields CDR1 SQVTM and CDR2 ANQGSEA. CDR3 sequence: CSVAPGGYEQYF.

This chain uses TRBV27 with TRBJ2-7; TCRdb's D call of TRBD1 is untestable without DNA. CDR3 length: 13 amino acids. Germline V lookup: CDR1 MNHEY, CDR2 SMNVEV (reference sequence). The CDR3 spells CASRQGARYEQYF.

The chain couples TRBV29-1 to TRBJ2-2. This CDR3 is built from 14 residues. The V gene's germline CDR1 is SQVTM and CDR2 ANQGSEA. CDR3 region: CSVEGDTNTGELFF.

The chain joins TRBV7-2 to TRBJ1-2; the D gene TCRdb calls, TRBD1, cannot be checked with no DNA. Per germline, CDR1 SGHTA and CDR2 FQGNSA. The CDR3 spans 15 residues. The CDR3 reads CASSLEPGTGEGYTF.

CDR3 sequence reads: CASSLIRGEQYF. This chain uses TRBV7-9 with TRBJ2-7. The CDR3 has 12 residues. Germline CDR1 SEHNR, CDR2 FQNEAQ (reference sequence).

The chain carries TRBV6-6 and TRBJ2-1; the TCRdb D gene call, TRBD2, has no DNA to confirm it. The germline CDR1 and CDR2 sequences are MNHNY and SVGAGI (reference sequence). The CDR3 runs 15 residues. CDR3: CASSVAGGEYNEQFF.

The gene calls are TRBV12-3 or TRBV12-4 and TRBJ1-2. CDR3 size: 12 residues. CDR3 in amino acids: CASSLGVDGYTF.